Described below is a single T cell receptor beta chain sequence and its context. No antigen is known for it. The V and J ends lost 0 bases and 0 bases respectively, with 2 bases between them. The CDR3 length is 12 residues. The germline gives CDR1 DFQATT, CDR2 SNEGSKA (reference sequence). Amplified TCR beta CDR3 regions came from RNA transcripts. The HTBI primer set drove a first-round RT-PCR of the TCR CDR3. TCRdb reprocessed the multiplex PCR reads with MiXCR, giving one entry per CDR3 protein. The table has roughly 500,000 distinct CDR3 sequences, over 45% seen once. The sample belongs to a study of T cells in Graves' hyperthyroidism and ophthalmopathy. The study's findings and limits: Most clonotypes expanded in thyroid above 0.001 were likewise present in blood. Researchers report that a 13 V-J model separated ophthalmopathy from stable hyperthyroidism.

The chain carries TRBV20-1 and TRBJ2-5; D remains ambiguous. The clonotype was recovered from an adult woman with Graves' disease, either hyperthyroidism or ophthalmopathy (not recorded which). Input material: peripheral blood or thyroid tissue (not recorded which). CDR3 sequence: CSAREDQETQYF. In DNA form, the CDR3 reads TGCAGTGCTAGAGAGGACCAAGAGACCCAGTACTTC.